A single sample is the source of the 26 T cell receptor beta chains below, sequenced in a study of cytomegalovirus exposure and HLA in healthy donors. PCR used 60 Vbeta primers and 13 Jbeta primers. The table came from immunoSEQ multiplex PCR; TCRdb's copy has only in-frame clones and leaves some out. The sample lists about 71,000 clones, about 73% occurring once. The sample consisted of PBMCs. The receptors come from a woman aged 50 to 65 in good health and CMV-seropositive.

The chain links TRBV6-1 to TRBJ1-5; perhaps TRBD1 as D (5 bases). Germline lookup yields CDR1 MNHNS and CDR2 SASEGT. Trimming left V 6 bases short and J 4 bases short, with 16 bases between. The CDR3 extends over 15 amino acids. DNA for the CDR3: TGTGCCAGCAGCCCGGGGGGGGGACTTAATCAGCCCCAGCATTTT. It yields the protein CASSPGGGLNQPQHF.

This clone showed up just a few times. The V gene is TRBV4-1, the J gene TRBJ1-2; D is unresolved. Germline CDR1 is MGHRA and CDR2 is YSYEKL. Deletions cut 0 bases from V and 5 bases from J, with 13 bases between. The CDR3 extends over 15 amino acids. The CDR3 region is CASSQDRNSIYGYTF. CDR3 DNA sequence: TGCGCCAGCAGCCAAGATCGAAACTCCATATATGGCTACACCTTC.

Note on this clone: One end of the junction does not line up with germline, which may come from a read error. The CDR3 DNA follows: TGTGCCAGCAGCGTAGGGGCCGGGGACAGGGTCGACTTC. Translating gives CASSVGAGDRVDF. V usage is TRBV9 and J usage is TRBJ2-7; TRBD1 matches 9 bases. This CDR3 is 13 amino acids long. Germline V gives CDR1 SGDLS, CDR2 YYNGEE.

The chain links TRBV30 to TRBJ2-3; 8 bases agree with TRBD1. In germline, CDR1 is GTSNPN, CDR2 SVGIG (reference sequence). The CDR3 runs 15 residues. V lost 3 bases and J lost 2; bases outside the gene matches: 7. The CDR3 protein is CAWRQGVAVTDTQYF. CDR3 DNA sequence: TGTGCCTGGAGACAGGGGGTAGCGGTCACAGATACGCAGTATTTT.

This clone was seen only once. The rearrangement uses TRBV7-9 and TRBJ1-2; D remains unclear. The CDR3 runs 13 residues. Germline assignment: CDR1 SEHNR and CDR2 FQNEAQ (reference sequence). The ends were cut back, 1 base at V and 8 bases at J, with 11 bases in the middle. CDR3 amino acids: CASSLVRERGYTF. The CDR3 coding sequence is TGTGCCAGCAGCTTAGTACGGGAGAGAGGCTACACCTTC.

The CDR3 nucleotides read TGTGCCAGTAGTAAAACACAAGGGGCCAATCAGCCCCAGCATTTT. Translating gives CASSKTQGANQPQHF. The chain has TRBV19 and TRBJ1-5; a possible D gene is TRBD1 (5 bases). Trimming took off 4 bases at V and 3 bases at J, with 13 bases between the two ends. Germline V gene sequence: CDR1 LNHDA, CDR2 SQIVND (reference sequence). The CDR3 loop spans 15 amino acids.

The chain combines TRBV7-9 with TRBJ2-7; TRBD2 matches at 9 bases. V shed 0 bases, J shed 4 bases, and the junction held 4 bases outside the gene matches. This CDR3 is 15 amino acids long. Per the germline V gene, CDR1 is SEHNR and CDR2 is FQNEAQ (reference sequence). This CDR3 reads CASSLAPSGKYEQYF. The DNA for the CDR3 is TGTGCCAGCAGCTTAGCTCCTAGCGGGAAATACGAGCAGTACTTC.

The chain couples TRBV10-1 to TRBJ2-5; possible D gene TRBD1, 7 bases. Trimming left V 6 bases short and J 5 bases short, with 22 bases between. Germline values: CDR1 WNHNN, CDR2 SYGVQD (reference sequence). The CDR3 loop spans 16 amino acids. CDR3 nucleotide sequence: TGCGCCAGCAGCAACATTTCTCAGGGGGGCGGGGAGACCCAGTACTTC. Translated: CASSNISQGGGETQYF.

This chain links TRBV30 with TRBJ2-3, with D hard to call. V shed 0 bases and J shed 1 base, with 5 bases lying between them. Germline values: CDR1 GTSNPN, CDR2 SVGIG (reference sequence). CDR3 length: 13 residues. The CDR3 reads CAWSVTGTDTQYF. CDR3 coding DNA: TGTGCCTGGAGTGTCACAGGCACAGATACGCAGTATTTT.

This clone was observed once. The chain links TRBV11-2 to TRBJ2-2; a possible D gene is TRBD1 (6 bases). Trimming removed 1 base from V and 6 bases from J, with 15 bases in between. Germline V gene lookup returns CDR1 SGHAT and CDR2 FQNNGV. This CDR3 is 16 amino acids long. CDR3 DNA: TGTGCCAGCAGCTTAGTCAGGGGAAAGGGCCCCGGGGAGCTGTTTTTT. The encoded protein is CASSLVRGKGPGELFF. The full variable domain, with the rest looked up from reference TRBV11-2 and TRBJ2-2, is EAGVAQSPRYKIIEKRQSVAFWCNPISGHATLYWYQQILGQGPKLLIQFQNNGVVDDSQLPKDRFSAERLKGVDSTLKIQPAKLEDSAVYLCASSLVRGKGPGELFFGEGSRLTVL.

This clone was found many times. The V and J genes are TRBV7-2 and TRBJ2-2; possibly TRBD1 for D (5 bases). Germline lookup yields CDR1 SGHTA and CDR2 FQGNSA. CDR3 length: 16 residues. Deletions cut 2 bases from V and 3 bases from J, with 13 bases between. The CDR3 bases are TGTGCCAGCAGCTTACAAGGGGTAGGGGACACCGGGGAGCTGTTTTTT. Its translation: CASSLQGVGDTGELFF.

This clone was seen just once. The chain is built from TRBV2 and TRBJ1-2, with unresolved D. The germline V gene has CDR1 SNHLY and CDR2 FYNNEI. V gave up 2 bases and J gave up 8 bases, with 9 bases separating them. This CDR3 comprises 12 residues. CDR3 DNA: TGTGCCAGCAGTGAAATTCCTGAGGGCTACACCTTC. Translating gives CASSEIPEGYTF.

V usage is TRBV11-3 and J usage is TRBJ2-5; D might be TRBD1 (5 bases). CDR1 SGHNT and CDR2 YENEEA come from the germline V gene. V lost 3 bases and J 5 bases, leaving 10 bases between the germline ends. The CDR3 loop spans 13 amino acids. The CDR3 spells CASSFQGDETQYF. DNA of the CDR3: TGTGCCAGCAGCTTTCAGGGCGACGAGACCCAGTACTTC.

Here the CDR3 reads CASSLQPGQGSYNEQFF. The CDR3 bases are TGCGCCAGCAGCTTACAACCGGGACAGGGCTCCTACAATGAGCAGTTCTTC. This sequence joins TRBV5-1 and TRBJ2-1; 9 nucleotides agree with TRBD1. The V gene end was trimmed by 2 bases and the J gene end by 0 bases; junction bases not matched to a gene: 6. The length of the CDR3 is 17 residues. The germline CDR1 and CDR2 sequences are SGHRS and YFSETQ.

This chain links TRBV7-6 with TRBJ2-1; 11 bases match TRBD2. Trimming took 5 bases from V and 3 from J; bases not matched to a gene: 6. CDR1 SGHVS and CDR2 FNYEAQ come from the germline V gene. The length of the CDR3 is 16 residues. This CDR3 reads CASSHSGGAYYNEQFF. DNA of the CDR3: TGTGCCAGCAGCCATAGCGGGGGGGCCTACTACAATGAGCAGTTCTTC.

This clone was observed once. The chain recombines TRBV28 with TRBJ2-1, with a tentative D call TRBD2 (5 bases). V lost 5 bases, J lost 2 bases, and 16 bases lay in between. The CDR3 runs 16 residues. Per germline, CDR1 MDHEN and CDR2 SYDVKM. In DNA form, the CDR3 reads TGTGCCAGCAGTCCCTATTCAGCGGCGGCCTACAATGAGCAGTTCTTC. Amino acids: CASSPYSAAAYNEQFF.

This clone is a singleton in its sample. The chain has TRBV6-5 and TRBJ1-2; the D gene is possibly TRBD1 (6 bases). Trimming removed 5 bases from V and 2 bases from J, with 15 bases in between. The germline CDR1 and CDR2 sequences are MNHEY and SVGAGI. The length of the CDR3 is 15 residues. CDR3 DNA: TGTGCCAGCAGTCCACAGGGTTCATTCAACTATGGCTACACCTTC. This sequence encodes CASSPQGSFNYGYTF.

The chain carries TRBV11-2 and TRBJ1-1; a weak D match, TRBD1 (6 bases). Trimming shortened V by 7 bases and J by 3 bases, and 12 bases separated the two germline ends. There are 13 residues in the CDR3. Germline-derived CDR1 and CDR2 are SGHAT and FQNNGV. The CDR3 is CASTTGTHTEAFF. CDR3 DNA: TGTGCCAGCACAACAGGGACCCACACTGAAGCTTTCTTT.

This sequence joins TRBV5-1 and TRBJ1-1; 7 bases line up with TRBD1. Germline assignment: CDR1 SGHRS and CDR2 YFSETQ. With 6 bases clipped from V and 3 bases from J, the junction kept 8 bases outside the gene matches. The CDR3 spans 14 residues. The CDR3 bases are TGCGCCAGCAACCCCGGGACAGCATACACTGAAGCTTTCTTT. This gives the protein CASNPGTAYTEAFF. The full variable domain, with the rest looked up from reference TRBV5-1 and TRBJ1-1, is KAGVTQTPRYLIKTRGQQVTLSCSPISGHRSVSWYQQTPGQGLQFLFEYFSETQRNKGNFPGRFSGRQFSNSRSEMNVSTLELGDSALYLCASNPGTAYTEAFFGQGTRLTVV.

Only a few counts were recorded for this clone. The chain employs TRBV2 and TRBJ1-2, with TRBD1 as a possible D gene (6 bases). Germline V gene lookup returns CDR1 SNHLY and CDR2 FYNNEI. This CDR3 is built from 14 residues. V was trimmed by 6 bases and J by 8 bases, leaving 19 bases between them. CDR3 region: CASRRVGDMEGYTF. The CDR3, as DNA: TGTGCCAGCAGGCGGGTAGGGGACATGGAGGGCTACACCTTC.

This clone was recorded only once. This sequence joins TRBV27 and TRBJ1-1; 7 positions agree with TRBD1. Trimming took 4 bases from V and 1 from J; bases not matched to a gene: 12. Looked up from germline, CDR1 is MNHEY and CDR2 is SMNVEV (reference sequence). This CDR3 region has 17 residues. CDR3 in amino acids: CASSSPAQQGRNTEAFF. CDR3 in DNA: TGTGCCAGCAGTTCACCGGCTCAACAGGGGCGGAACACTGAAGCTTTCTTT.

V is TRBV7-2 and J is TRBJ2-7; 12 bases agree with TRBD2. CDR3 length equals 15 residues. J gave up 3 bases and V 5 bases, and 5 bases lay outside the gene matches. The V gene's germline CDR1 is SGHTA and CDR2 FQGNSA. The chain's CDR3 is CASSQSGLAGYEQYF. CDR3 DNA sequence: TGTGCCAGCAGCCAATCGGGACTAGCGGGCTACGAGCAGTACTTC. The whole variable domain, remainder taken from reference TRBV7-2 and TRBJ2-7, is GAGVSQSPSNKVTEKGKDVELRCDPISGHTALYWYRQSLGQGLEFLIYFQGNSAPDKSGLPSDRFSAERTGGSVSTLTIQRTQQEDSAVYLCASSQSGLAGYEQYFGPGTRLTVT.

The chain recombines TRBV28 with TRBJ2-2; D unresolved. Trimming stripped 6 bases from V and 2 bases from J, with 7 bases between. The CDR3 spans 13 residues. Germline loops: CDR1 MDHEN, CDR2 SYDVKM. The CDR3 nucleotides are TGTGCCAGCAGCCTCTCCAACACCGGGGAGCTGTTTTTT. Translated, it gives CASSLSNTGELFF.

This chain joins TRBV7-9 and TRBJ2-3; possibly TRBD1 for D (5 bases). There are 13 residues in the CDR3. Germline V gene sequence: CDR1 SEHNR, CDR2 FQNEAQ (reference sequence). Trimming took off 3 bases at V and 8 bases at J, with 12 bases between the two ends. In nucleotides, the CDR3 is TGTGCCAGCAGCTTCCAGACAGTTGGTACGCAGTATTTT. Amino acids: CASSFQTVGTQYF.

This clone appeared a few times. One end of the junction is discordant with germline, which a read error may explain. The CDR3 is CSSSSRVSSGGTDTQYF. CDR3 bases: TGTTCCAGCAGCTCACGTGTGTCTAGCGGGGGTACAGATACGCAGTATTTT. The rearrangement uses TRBV7-9 and TRBJ2-3; TRBD2 agrees at 10 bases. This CDR3 comprises 17 residues. Germline V gene data show CDR1 as SEHNR and CDR2 as FQNEAQ (reference sequence). The variable domain in full, with the rest retrieved from reference TRBV7-9 and TRBJ2-3, is DTGVSQNPRHKITKRGQNVTFRCDPISEHNRLYWYRQTLGQGPEFLTYFQNEAQLEKSRLLSDRFSAERPKGSFSTLEIQRTEQGDSAMYLCSSSSRVSSGGTDTQYFGPGTRLTVL.

The rearrangement joins TRBV5-6 to TRBJ2-2, with 8 bases lining up with TRBD1. Germline trimming cut 5 bases from V and 1 base from J; bases unmatched to any gene: 10. The CDR3 contains 17 residues. Germline V gives CDR1 SGHDT, CDR2 YYEEEE. CDR3 sequence: CASSLPLGTGNTGELFF. CDR3 nucleotides: TGTGCCAGCAGTCTACCCCTTGGGACAGGGAACACCGGGGAGCTGTTTTTT.